Listed here are 9 T cell receptor beta chains from one sample, sequenced in a study of early T cells in non-severe SARS-CoV-2 infection. TCRdb re-called the 5' RACE reads through MiXCR, storing one row per CDR3 protein. The repertoire consists of around 67,000 distinct CDR3 sequences, with about an eighth occurring once and the leading ten covering around 5.8%. Sequences were obtained from whole blood. The origin of the receptors is an adult who was a healthcare worker with PCR-confirmed SARS-CoV-2 infection or an uninfected control (not recorded which).

The V gene is TRBV5-8, the J gene TRBJ2-1; 7 bases line up with TRBD1. The length of the CDR3 is 13 residues. V lost 4 bases and J lost 9; bases outside the gene matches: 7. Germline V gene lookup returns CDR1 SGHTS and CDR2 YDEGEE. CDR3 bases: TGTGCCAGCAGCCGGGACAGTCTCGGTGAGCAGTTCTTC. Translating it yields CASSRDSLGEQFF.

This clonotype occurred many times. The chain uses TRBV4-2 and TRBJ2-3; D unclear. The V gene's germline CDR1 is LGHNA and CDR2 YNFKEQ. The CDR3 has 13 amino acids. Trimming removed 4 bases at V and 4 bases at J, with 9 bases between. The CDR3 loop reads CASSPYGPDTQYF. The CDR3 DNA is TGTGCCAGCAGCCCCTACGGTCCAGATACGCAGTATTTT.

This clonotype was seen ten or more times. Written as DNA, the CDR3 is TGTGCCAGCATGGATCCCGGACGTAACTATGGCTACACCTTC. It codes for CASMDPGRNYGYTF. The chain joins TRBV6-2 or TRBV6-3 to TRBJ1-2; D gene ambiguous. The ends were cut back, 7 bases at V and 1 base at J, with 13 bases in the middle. This CDR3 has 14 amino acids. The germline CDR1 and CDR2 sequences are MNHEY and SVGEGT.

The chain recombines TRBV14 with TRBJ1-1, with D maybe TRBD1 (6 bases). Germline CDR1 SGHDN, CDR2 FVKESK. There are 16 residues in the CDR3. V was trimmed by 1 base and J by 5 bases, leaving 17 bases between them. CDR3 sequence (DNA): TGTGCCAGCAGCCAAGTCGAAGTCCGGGGGGCAACTGAAGCTTTCTTT. Its protein product is CASSQVEVRGATEAFF.

The rearrangement links TRBV12-3 or TRBV12-4 to TRBJ2-3; 7 bases agree with TRBD2. This CDR3 is built from 16 residues. J was trimmed by 2 bases and V by 7 bases; bases with no gene match: 12. CDR3 in amino acids: CASTAFPGTNTDTQYF. Written as DNA, the CDR3 is TGTGCCAGCACCGCCTTCCCCGGGACTAACACAGATACGCAGTATTTT.

Ten or more counts support this clonotype. The chain employs TRBV7-2 and TRBJ2-3; D is perhaps TRBD1 or TRBD2 (5 bases each). The V end lost 5 bases, the J end lost 8 bases, and 23 bases lay between the germline ends. The CDR3 length is 16 residues. Germline CDR1 SGHTA, CDR2 FQGNSA. CDR3 nucleotides: TGTGCCAGCAGCGTGGACTCCGGACGGGTTGGGGCTACGCAGTATTTT. This translates into CASSVDSGRVGATQYF.

This clonotype was detected a few times. V is TRBV12-3 or TRBV12-4 and J is TRBJ2-3; a weak D match, TRBD2 (5 bases). V lost 5 bases and J 0 bases, leaving 9 bases between the germline ends. CDR3 length: 14 amino acids. CDR3 nucleotides: TGTGCCAGCAGTATTCGGACTAGCACAGATACGCAGTATTTT. Translated: CASSIRTSTDTQYF.

This clonotype was detected ten times or more. The rearrangement links TRBV6-2 or TRBV6-3 to TRBJ2-7; 10 bases line up with TRBD1. The CDR3 has 15 amino acids. Germline V lookup: CDR1 MNHEY, CDR2 SVGEGT. After removal of 6 bases from V and 4 bases from J, the junction contained 9 bases not matched to a gene. CDR3 loop: CASRNPGQGLYEQYF. The CDR3 DNA follows: TGTGCCAGCAGGAATCCGGGACAGGGGCTGTACGAGCAGTACTTC.

The chain uses TRBV4-2 and TRBJ1-4; D gene uncertain. V dropped 1 base and J dropped 7 bases, with 10 bases sitting between them. This CDR3 comprises 14 residues. Germline V CDR1 and CDR2: LGHNA, YNFKEQ. CDR3 nucleotide sequence: TGTGCCAGCAGCCAAGTTCCTGATCGTGAAAAACTGTTTTTT. Amino acids: CASSQVPDREKLFF.